This TCR beta chain was obtained from a study of cytomegalovirus exposure and HLA in healthy donors. Study-wide results and caveats: 16,951 TCR beta sequences were associated with HLA alleles at 0.05 false discovery rate in a later analysis.

With respect to this clone: Its target is not known.

Germline assignment: CDR1 SGHAT and CDR2 FQNNGV. The CDR3 has 16 residues. V was clipped by 0 bases and J by 2 bases; unmatched bases: 7. PCR used 60 Vbeta primers and 13 Jbeta primers. TCRdb keeps only in-frame clones here, not all; method: immunoSEQ multiplex PCR. The data contain roughly 110,000 clones, 75% of them seen just once; the ten biggest clones take up 2.5% to 3%. The sequence derives from a male donor in good health and CMV-seropositive. The genes are TRBV11-2 and TRBJ2-7; 7 bases map to TRBD1. Material for sequencing was PBMCs. This chain's CDR3 is CASSLESGGKAYEQYF. The DNA for the CDR3 is TGTGCCAGCAGCTTAGAGTCAGGGGGAAAGGCCTACGAGCAGTACTTC.